This entry concerns a single TCR beta chain. This sample is drawn from a study of shared clonotypes between healthy human individuals. Libraries were prepared by immunoSEQ multiplex PCR; TCRdb keeps only in-frame clonotypes and omits some of them. The sample comprises about 480,000 clones, 79% of which are singletons, and 10% to 15% rests with the top ten. The TCR was taken from a woman in her thirties or forties in good health. Some clones in this sample may be carry-over from other donors' samples. Sequenced material: PBMCs.

CDR3 in DNA: TGTGCCAGCAGCCTGAGGTCCGAGGAGACCCAGTACTTC. Amino acid sequence: CASSLRSEETQYF. The chain uses TRBV7-2 and TRBJ2-5, with D unclear. The V gene lost 5 bases and the J gene lost 5 bases, with 12 bases spanning the gap. The CDR3 consists of 13 residues. The germline V gene has CDR1 SGHTA and CDR2 FQGNSA.